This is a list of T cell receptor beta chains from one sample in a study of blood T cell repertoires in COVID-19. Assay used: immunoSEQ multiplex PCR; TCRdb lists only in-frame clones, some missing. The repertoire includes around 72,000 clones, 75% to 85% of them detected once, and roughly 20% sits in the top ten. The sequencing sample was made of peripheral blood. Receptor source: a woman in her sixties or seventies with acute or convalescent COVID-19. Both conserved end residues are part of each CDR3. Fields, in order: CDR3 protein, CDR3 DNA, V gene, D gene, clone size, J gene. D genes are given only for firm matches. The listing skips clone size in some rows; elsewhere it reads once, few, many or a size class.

CDR3 protein: CASSFSGENYGYTF
CDR3 DNA: TGCGCCAGCAGCTTTTCGGGGGAAAACTATGGCTACACCTTC
V gene: TRBV5-1
D gene: -
clone size: -
J gene: TRBJ1-2

CDR3 protein: CASSSGQGQTEAFF
CDR3 DNA: TGTGCCAGCAGCTCGGGACAGGGGCAAACTGAAGCTTTCTTT
V gene: TRBV7-8
D gene: TRBD1
clone size: once
J gene: TRBJ1-1

CDR3 protein: CASSRGRARTDTQYF
CDR3 DNA: TGTGCCAGCAGCCGCGGGAGGGCCAGGACAGATACGCAGTATTTT
V gene: TRBV11-1
D gene: TRBD2
clone size: -
J gene: TRBJ2-3

CDR3 protein: CASSVESFGEQFF
CDR3 DNA: TGTGCCAGCAGCGTAGAATCCTTCGGGGAGCAGTTCTTC
V gene: TRBV9
D gene: -
clone size: once
J gene: TRBJ2-1

CDR3 protein: CASSSTIGGSSEQYF
CDR3 DNA: TGTGCCAGCAGCTCTACCATCGGGGGTTCTTCCGAGCAGTACTTC
V gene: TRBV11-3
D gene: -
clone size: once
J gene: TRBJ2-7

CDR3 protein: CASSGLAATDTQYF
CDR3 DNA: TGTGCCAGCAGTGGACTAGCGGCCACAGATACGCAGTATTTT
V gene: TRBV27
D gene: TRBD2
clone size: -
J gene: TRBJ2-3

CDR3 protein: CAVGPGKGEQYF
CDR3 DNA: TGTGCCGTAGGGCCAGGGAAGGGCGAGCAGTACTTC
V gene: TRBV10-3
D gene: -
clone size: -
J gene: TRBJ2-7

CDR3 protein: CASRTGKGSPLHF
CDR3 DNA: TGTGCCAGCAGGACAGGGAAAGGTTCACCCCTCCACTTT
V gene: TRBV28
D gene: TRBD1
clone size: -
J gene: TRBJ1-6

CDR3 protein: CASGLGGRLGSPLHF
CDR3 DNA: TGTGCTAGTGGTTTGGGAGGGAGGTTGGGATCACCCCTCCACTTT
V gene: TRBV12-5
D gene: -
clone size: -
J gene: TRBJ1-6

CDR3 protein: CASSFGGADTEAFF
CDR3 DNA: TGCGCCAGCAGCTTTGGGGGGGCGGACACTGAAGCTTTCTTT
V gene: TRBV5-1
D gene: -
clone size: -
J gene: TRBJ1-1

CDR3 protein: CATSSQGAEAFF
CDR3 DNA: TGTGCCACCAGCAGCCAGGGGGCTGAAGCTTTCTTT
V gene: TRBV15
D gene: TRBD1
clone size: -
J gene: TRBJ1-1

CDR3 protein: CASSGMDSFSYEQYF
CDR3 DNA: TGTGCCAGCAGTGGAATGGACAGTTTCTCCTACGAGCAGTACTTC
V gene: TRBV2
D gene: -
clone size: -
J gene: TRBJ2-7

CDR3 protein: CASNNLGTIETQYF
CDR3 DNA: TGTGCCAGCAACAACCTAGGGACTATAGAGACCCAGTACTTC
V gene: TRBV7-2
D gene: TRBD2
clone size: -
J gene: TRBJ2-5

CDR3 protein: CASRGQGGLMNTEAFF
CDR3 DNA: TGTGCCAGCAGGGGACAGGGGGGTCTTATGAACACTGAAGCTTTCTTT
V gene: TRBV7-8
D gene: TRBD1
clone size: -
J gene: TRBJ1-1

CDR3 protein: CASSPLAGVLGGEQYF
CDR3 DNA: TGTGCCAGCAGCCCCTTAGCGGGGGTCCTCGGGGGCGAGCAGTACTTC
V gene: TRBV25-1
D gene: TRBD2
clone size: -
J gene: TRBJ2-7

CDR3 protein: CASSPTTGGVKETQYF
CDR3 DNA: TGCGCCAGCAGCCCCACGACAGGGGGCGTTAAAGAGACCCAGTACTTC
V gene: TRBV5-1
D gene: TRBD1
clone size: -
J gene: TRBJ2-5

CDR3 protein: CASSLSNKDTQYF
CDR3 DNA: TGTGCCAGCAGCTTATCCAACAAAGATACGCAGTATTTT
V gene: TRBV11-2
D gene: -
clone size: once
J gene: TRBJ2-3

CDR3 protein: CASSFWADPEAFF
CDR3 DNA: TGTGCCAGCAGCTTTTGGGCAGATCCAGAAGCTTTCTTT
V gene: TRBV5-5
D gene: -
clone size: -
J gene: TRBJ1-1

CDR3 protein: CSVAAGVYEQYF
CDR3 DNA: TGCAGCGTTGCAGCGGGGGTCTACGAGCAGTACTTC
V gene: TRBV29-1
D gene: TRBD2
clone size: -
J gene: TRBJ2-7

CDR3 protein: CASSLAASGRTTGELFF
CDR3 DNA: TGTGCCAGCAGCTTAGCCGCTAGCGGGAGGACCACCGGGGAGCTGTTTTTT
V gene: TRBV7-8
D gene: TRBD2
clone size: -
J gene: TRBJ2-2

CDR3 protein: CASSSLPSGRGGELFF
CDR3 DNA: TGTGCCAGCAGCTCCCTCCCGAGCGGGAGGGGGGGGGAGCTGTTTTTT
V gene: TRBV11-3
D gene: TRBD2
clone size: -
J gene: TRBJ2-2

CDR3 protein: CASSHPGQGNYGYTF
CDR3 DNA: TGTGCCAGCTCACACCCGGGACAGGGGAACTATGGCTACACCTTC
V gene: TRBV18
D gene: TRBD1
clone size: -
J gene: TRBJ1-2

CDR3 protein: CASSFRTGFNEKLFF
CDR3 DNA: TGTGCCAGCAGTTTCCGGACAGGTTTTAATGAAAAACTGTTTTTT
V gene: TRBV27
D gene: TRBD1
clone size: few
J gene: TRBJ1-4

CDR3 protein: CASRDDRVGETQYF
CDR3 DNA: TGTGCCAGCAGGGACGACAGGGTGGGAGAGACCCAGTACTTC
V gene: TRBV2
D gene: TRBD1
clone size: -
J gene: TRBJ2-5

CDR3 protein: CASSPHTDYEQYF
CDR3 DNA: TGCGCCAGCAGTCCGCACACAGACTACGAGCAGTACTTC
V gene: TRBV23-1
D gene: -
clone size: -
J gene: TRBJ2-7

CDR3 protein: CSARDDTEAFF
CDR3 DNA: TGCAGTGCTAGAGACGACACTGAAGCTTTCTTT
V gene: TRBV20-1
D gene: -
clone size: few
J gene: TRBJ1-1

CDR3 protein: CASSQELGLAANEQFF
CDR3 DNA: TGCGCCAGCAGCCAAGAGTTAGGACTAGCGGCCAATGAGCAGTTCTTC
V gene: TRBV4-1
D gene: TRBD2
clone size: -
J gene: TRBJ2-1

CDR3 protein: CASSQLARYNEQFF
CDR3 DNA: TGTGCCAGCAGCCAACTAGCGAGGTACAATGAGCAGTTCTTC
V gene: TRBV3-1/TRBV3-2
D gene: -
clone size: -
J gene: TRBJ2-1

CDR3 protein: CAGAGTALDNEQFF
CDR3 DNA: TGCGCCGGGGCGGGGACGGCCCTCGACAATGAGCAGTTCTTC
V gene: TRBV10-1
D gene: -
clone size: -
J gene: TRBJ2-1

CDR3 protein: CSVAPTGVSGEKLFF
CDR3 DNA: TGCAGCGTTGCCCCGACAGGGGTTTCGGGTGAAAAACTGTTTTTT
V gene: TRBV29-1
D gene: TRBD1
clone size: -
J gene: TRBJ1-4

CDR3 protein: CATSRDRLNEQFF
CDR3 DNA: TGTGCCACCAGCAGAGATCGGTTAAATGAGCAGTTCTTC
V gene: TRBV15
D gene: -
clone size: few
J gene: TRBJ2-1

CDR3 protein: CAWSLQGLNTEAFF
CDR3 DNA: TGTGCCTGGAGCTTACAGGGGTTGAACACTGAAGCTTTCTTT
V gene: TRBV30
D gene: TRBD1
clone size: -
J gene: TRBJ1-1

CDR3 protein: CASRKTGGGANVLTF
CDR3 DNA: TGTGCCAGCAGAAAGACGGGTGGTGGGGCCAACGTCCTGACTTTC
V gene: TRBV27
D gene: -
clone size: once
J gene: TRBJ2-6

CDR3 protein: CASSLVAGASGELFF
CDR3 DNA: TGTGCCAGCAGCTTAGTAGCGGGAGCTTCCGGGGAGCTGTTTTTT
V gene: TRBV7-2
D gene: TRBD2
clone size: -
J gene: TRBJ2-2

CDR3 protein: CASSQVTSGSSYEQYF
CDR3 DNA: TGTGCCAGCAGCCAGGTCACTAGCGGGAGTTCCTACGAGCAGTACTTC
V gene: TRBV4-2
D gene: TRBD2
clone size: -
J gene: TRBJ2-7